This T cell receptor (beta chain) was sequenced for a study of T cell changes during pregnancy in multiple sclerosis. Assay used: immunoSEQ multiplex PCR; TCRdb lists only in-frame clones, some missing. The table records tens of thousands of clones, roughly 90% of them present only once. The clonotype comes from a female donor in good health, enrolled as a control in a pregnancy study. The input for sequencing was peripheral blood, taken in the third trimester of pregnancy.

CDR3 in amino acids: CASSLRRDRVATNEKLFF. CDR3 sequence (DNA): TGTGCCAGCAGTTTAAGAAGGGACAGAGTTGCAACTAATGAAAAACTGTTTTTT. This chain joins TRBV28 and TRBJ1-4; TRBD1 matches at 7 bases. CDR1 and CDR2 (germline): MDHEN, SYDVKM. The V gene end was trimmed by 2 bases and the J gene end by 0 bases; junction bases not matched to a gene: 9. This CDR3 is built from 18 residues.